Listed here are 32 T cell receptor beta chains from one sample, sequenced in a study of T cells in localized non-small cell lung cancer. The repertoire was sequenced with immunoSEQ multiplex PCR; TCRdb's copy has only in-frame clones and lacks some. Among 3,500 to 5,000 clones listed, about 25% were seen once. The sample in question was lung tumor tissue, obtained before any cancer treatment. The origin of the receptors is a male donor older than 55 with stage I lung adenocarcinoma.

This clone showed up just a few times. The chain recombines TRBV15 with TRBJ2-1; TRBD1 might be the D (6 bases). Trimming removed 3 bases at V and 7 bases at J, with 13 bases between. CDR3 length: 14 amino acids. Germline loops: CDR1 LNHNV, CDR2 YYDKDF (reference sequence). Written as DNA, the CDR3 is TGTGCCACCAGCAGGCCCGGACAGAATAATGAGCAGTTCTTC. It specifies CATSRPGQNNEQFF.

This clone is medium-sized by share. The chain employs TRBV9 and TRBJ2-7, with 8 bases fitting TRBD2. V was pared by 6 bases and J by 7 bases, with 12 bases of the junction left unmatched. This CDR3 region has 14 residues. Per the germline V gene, CDR1 is SGDLS and CDR2 is YYNGEE. DNA for the CDR3: TGTGCCAGCACCGAACGACTAGCGATCAAAGAGCAGTACTTC. This encodes CASTERLAIKEQYF.

In its sample, this clone is medium-sized. The chain has TRBV11-3 and TRBJ2-1, with TRBD2 as a possible D gene (6 bases). Trimming removed 8 bases at V and 0 bases at J, with 11 bases between. The germline V gene has CDR1 SGHNT and CDR2 YENEEA. This CDR3 has 14 residues. The CDR3 protein is CASLAGSSYNEQFF. The CDR3 nucleotides read TGTGCCAGCTTGGCGGGAAGCTCCTACAATGAGCAGTTCTTC.

The chain couples TRBV30 to TRBJ1-1; the match to TRBD1 covers 7 bases. CDR3 length equals 13 residues. Germline V CDR1 and CDR2: GTSNPN, SVGIG (reference sequence). The J segment lost 2 bases and the V segment lost 1 base, leaving 1 base of the junction unmatched. The CDR3 is CAWSGDRNTEAFF. DNA for the CDR3: TGTGCCTGGAGTGGGGACAGAAACACTGAAGCTTTCTTT. Based on the CDR3 plus reference TRBV30 and TRBJ1-1, the full variable domain is SQTIHQWPATLVQPVGSPLSLECTVEGTSNPNLYWYRQAAGRGLQLLFYSVGIGQISSEVPQNLSASRPQDRQFILSSKKLLLSDSGFYLCAWSGDRNTEAFFGQGTRLTVV.

The chain is built from TRBV6-8 and TRBJ2-5, with TRBD1 identical over 8 bases. CDR3 length equals 14 residues. V lost 4 bases to trimming and J lost 5 bases; unmatched junction nucleotides: 6. The germline gives CDR1 MNHGY, CDR2 SAAAGT. CDR3 sequence (DNA): TGTGCCAGCAGTTCCCAGGGGGCCTGGGAGACCCAGTACTTC. This translates into CASSSQGAWETQYF.

The rearrangement uses TRBV12-5 and TRBJ2-3, with D maybe TRBD2 (6 bases). In germline, CDR1 is LGHNT, CDR2 FRNRAP. The CDR3 length is 14 residues. DNA for the CDR3: TGTGCCTCAGGTGAGGCTAGCGCCACAGATACGCAGTATTTT. It yields the protein CASGEASATDTQYF. The whole variable domain, remainder taken from reference TRBV12-5 and TRBJ2-3, is DARVTQTPRHKVTEMGQEVTMRCQPILGHNTVFWYRQTMMQGLELLAYFRNRAPLDDSGMPKDRFSAEMPDATLATLKIQPSEPRDSAVYFCASGEASATDTQYFGPGTRLTVL.

This clone appeared a few times. The V gene is TRBV6-8, the J gene TRBJ1-3, with unresolved D. Germline V gives CDR1 MNHGY, CDR2 SAAAGT. Trimming shortened V by 10 bases and J by 0 bases, and 16 bases separated the two germline ends. The CDR3 runs 15 residues. The CDR3 sequence: CATNSALVSGNTIYF. The CDR3 coding sequence is TGTGCCACCAACAGTGCCCTTGTCTCTGGAAACACCATATATTTT.

The genes are TRBV6-8 and TRBJ1-3; D remains unclear. Trimming took 5 bases from V and 8 from J, leaving 13 bases between them. The length of the CDR3 is 13 residues. Germline V gene sequence: CDR1 MNHGY, CDR2 SAAAGT. The CDR3 here is CASSTFFLDTIYF. DNA for the CDR3: TGTGCCAGCAGTACCTTCTTCCTGGACACCATATATTTT.

This clone was detected a few times. The chain carries TRBV10-3 and TRBJ2-7, with 9 bases aligning to TRBD2. The CDR3 covers 15 residues. The V and J ends lost 4 bases and 1 base, in that order; junction bases with no gene match: 5. CDR1 and CDR2 (germline): ENHRY, SYGVKD. This chain's CDR3 is CAISGGGGVSYEQYF. The CDR3 nucleotides read TGTGCCATCAGTGGTGGCGGGGGGGTTTCCTACGAGCAGTACTTC.

Only a few counts were recorded for this clone. The chain couples TRBV28 to TRBJ2-5; 7 bases line up with TRBD2. Germline V gives CDR1 MDHEN, CDR2 SYDVKM. The CDR3 spans 14 residues. V was clipped by 4 bases and J by 2 bases; unmatched bases: 4. The CDR3: CASSSPGRQETQYF. The CDR3 nucleotides read TGTGCCAGCAGTTCTCCCGGGAGGCAAGAGACCCAGTACTTC.

This chain connects TRBV12-5 to TRBJ2-2; D is ambiguous. Germline V lookup: CDR1 LGHNT, CDR2 FRNRAP. Between the trimmed V and J ends, which lost 3 bases and 3 bases, there was a span of 5 bases. This CDR3 has 13 amino acids. The CDR3 protein is CASGFEDTGELFF. CDR3 DNA sequence: TGTGCTAGTGGTTTTGAGGACACCGGGGAGCTGTTTTTT.

The CDR3 loop reads CASSLSPDRRNQPQHF. Here the CDR3 DNA reads TGTGCCAGCAGTTTGAGTCCGGATCGGCGCAATCAGCCCCAGCATTTT. The chain joins TRBV28 to TRBJ1-5; D unclear. Trimming took 3 bases from V and 2 from J, leaving 14 bases between them. This CDR3 has 16 residues. The germline V gene has CDR1 MDHEN and CDR2 SYDVKM.

The V call is TRBV6-8, the J call TRBJ1-1, with D tentatively TRBD1 (6 bases). CDR1 is MNHGY, CDR2 SAAAGT, per germline. There are 13 residues in the CDR3. V was clipped by 6 bases and J by 8 bases, with 16 bases between them. CDR3 sequence reads: CASRLLSGTEAFF. CDR3 in DNA: TGTGCCAGCAGACTACTATCCGGGACAGAAGCTTTCTTT.

This clone appeared a few times. This chain connects TRBV28 to TRBJ1-1; 10 bases align to TRBD1. Germline V gives CDR1 MDHEN, CDR2 SYDVKM. CDR3 size: 18 residues. With 3 bases clipped from V and 4 bases from J, the junction kept 14 bases outside the gene matches. CDR3 in amino acids: CASSLRLPGTGAGTEAFF. The CDR3 coding sequence is TGTGCCAGCAGTTTGAGACTCCCCGGGACAGGGGCGGGCACTGAAGCTTTCTTT.

In its sample, this clone was seen a few times. The J gene is TRBJ2-3, the V gene TRBV2; 10 bases map to TRBD2. Germline V lookup: CDR1 SNHLY, CDR2 FYNNEI. The CDR3 has 18 residues. The V and J ends lost 6 bases and 3 bases, in that order; junction bases with no gene match: 15. CDR3 sequence reads: CASSVGGSGGLRTDTQYF. CDR3 DNA sequence: TGTGCCAGCAGCGTAGGTGGTAGCGGGGGGCTTCGGACAGATACGCAGTATTTT.

The J gene is TRBJ1-4, the V gene TRBV19; D is perhaps TRBD1 (5 bases). V gave up 5 bases and J gave up 0 bases, with 19 bases separating them. Per germline, CDR1 LNHDA and CDR2 SQIVND (reference sequence). The CDR3 contains 18 residues. Here the CDR3 reads CASSGAELLTSTNEKLFF. CDR3 coding DNA: TGTGCCAGTAGTGGGGCAGAACTTCTGACTTCAACTAATGAAAAACTGTTTTTT.

This clone was counted between two and nine times. V usage is TRBV9 and J usage is TRBJ1-5; D unclear. V was clipped by 5 bases and J by 0 bases, with 9 bases between them. The CDR3 covers 14 residues. CDR1 SGDLS and CDR2 YYNGEE come from the germline V gene. CDR3 nucleotide sequence: TGTGCCAGCAGTGGGTCCATTAGCAATCAGCCCCAGCATTTT. Protein product: CASSGSISNQPQHF.

By sample share, this clone is medium-sized. The rearrangement uses TRBV5-1 and TRBJ2-2; D unclear. The length of the CDR3 is 14 residues. CDR1 and CDR2 from the germline V gene are SGHRS and YFSETQ. V was cut by 1 base and J by 7 bases, with 11 bases left in between. The CDR3: CASSLMTDSGELFF. CDR3 nucleotides: TGCGCCAGCAGCTTGATGACGGATAGCGGGGAGCTGTTTTTT.

The chain employs TRBV5-1 and TRBJ2-2; D is unclear. The CDR3 contains 14 residues. V gave up 3 bases and J gave up 5 bases, with 11 bases separating them. Germline CDR1 is SGHRS and CDR2 is YFSETQ. CDR3: CASSSSPWTGELFF. CDR3 in DNA: TGCGCCAGCAGCTCGAGCCCATGGACCGGGGAGCTGTTTTTT.

This clone turned up a few times. The chain combines TRBV10-3 with TRBJ2-3, with 8 bases matching TRBD2. Germline V CDR1 and CDR2: ENHRY, SYGVKD. This CDR3 contains 14 residues. J lost 2 bases, V lost 10 bases, and 8 bases had no gene match. The chain's CDR3 is CASGSSGTTDTQYF. The CDR3 coding sequence is TGTGCCAGCGGTAGTAGCGGGACCACAGATACGCAGTATTTT.

CDR3 sequence: CASKLAGNTIYF. The CDR3 DNA sequence: TGTGCCAGCAAGCTCGCTGGAAACACCATATATTTT. The chain uses TRBV12-5 and TRBJ1-3, with no clear D. CDR1 is LGHNT and CDR2 is FRNRAP in the germline V gene. CDR3 length equals 12 residues.

The V call is TRBV19, the J call TRBJ2-2; D is possibly TRBD2 (6 bases). V dropped 1 base and J dropped 5 bases, with 17 bases sitting between them. This CDR3 comprises 17 residues. Germline assignment: CDR1 LNHDA and CDR2 SQIVND (reference sequence). CDR3 nucleotides: TGTGCCAGTAGTATAGGAGAGGAGGGAGTTCGGACCGGGGAGCTGTTTTTT. Translated, it gives CASSIGEEGVRTGELFF. Supplemented by reference TRBV19 and TRBJ2-2, the full variable domain reads DGGITQSPKYLFRKEGQNVTLSCEQNLNHDAMYWYRQDPGQGLRLIYYSQIVNDFQKGDIAEGYSVSREKKESFPLTVTSAQKNPTAFYLCASSIGEEGVRTGELFFGEGSRLTVL.

Relative to its sample, this clone is medium-sized. The V call is TRBV11-3, the J call TRBJ2-5; 7 bases match TRBD2. With V trimmed by 5 bases and J by 1 base, 7 bases remained unmatched. This CDR3 region has 15 residues. Germline-derived CDR1 and CDR2 are SGHNT and YENEEA. This CDR3 reads CASSVRGGIQETQYF. The CDR3 region has the DNA TGTGCCAGCAGCGTTCGCGGGGGTATCCAAGAGACCCAGTACTTC.

The V call is TRBV28, the J call TRBJ1-6; tentative D call: TRBD1 (5 bases). CDR1 and CDR2 from the germline V gene are MDHEN and SYDVKM. The CDR3 spans 14 residues. Deletions cut 2 bases from V and 13 bases from J, with 15 bases between. CDR3 sequence reads: CASSLRGGAGPLHF. The CDR3, as DNA: TGTGCCAGCAGTTTACGGGGTGGGGCGGGGCCCCTCCACTTT.

This clone was counted only a few times. V is TRBV10-3 and J is TRBJ1-2, with 7 bases that match TRBD1. The CDR3 covers 15 residues. The germline CDR1 and CDR2 sequences are ENHRY and SYGVKD. The J segment lost 3 bases and the V segment lost 2 bases, leaving 6 bases of the junction unmatched. The CDR3 nucleotides are TGTGCCATCAGTGAGCCAACCACAGGGGACTATGGCTACACCTTC. Translating gives CAISEPTTGDYGYTF.

The gene calls are TRBV7-1 and TRBJ2-5; 8 bases line up with TRBD1. TRBV7-1 is assigned to the ORF class and has an uncertain function. This CDR3 spans 13 amino acids. V trimming: 7 bases; J trimming: 3 bases; junction bases outside the gene matches: 4. The CDR3 protein is CASTNRGKETQYF. In DNA, the CDR3 is TGTGCCAGCACGAACAGGGGGAAAGAGACCCAGTACTTC.

By sample share, this clone is medium-sized (0.01 to 0.1%). The chain joins TRBV11-3 to TRBJ2-7, with 8 positions matching TRBD2. The V and J ends lost 4 bases and 6 bases, in that order; junction bases with no gene match: 14. Germline lookup yields CDR1 SGHNT and CDR2 YENEEA. The CDR3 is 16 residues long. CDR3 amino acids: CASSSNYSRRGGEQYF. The CDR3 DNA sequence: TGTGCCAGCAGCTCCAATTACAGCCGACGGGGGGGCGAGCAGTACTTC.

This chain uses TRBV30 with TRBJ1-1; possible D gene TRBD1, 6 bases. This CDR3 has 14 residues. Trimming shortened V by 4 bases and J by 3 bases, and 15 bases separated the two germline ends. Germline-derived CDR1 and CDR2 are GTSNPN and SVGIG (reference sequence). The DNA for the CDR3 is TGTGCCTGGAAATTAGGGGGGCCTGACACTGAAGCTTTCTTT. This gives the protein CAWKLGGPDTEAFF.

V usage is TRBV10-2 and J usage is TRBJ2-5, with D maybe TRBD1 (6 bases). This CDR3 is built from 15 residues. Trimming removed 2 bases at V and 5 bases at J, with 15 bases between. CDR1 is WSHSY and CDR2 is SAAADI in the germline V gene. The CDR3 protein is CASSEIQGSRETQYF. CDR3 in DNA: TGCGCCAGCAGTGAGATACAGGGATCGAGGGAGACCCAGTACTTC.

The chain joins TRBV30 to TRBJ2-3; D perhaps matches TRBD2 (5 bases). The germline gives CDR1 GTSNPN, CDR2 SVGIG (reference sequence). The CDR3 consists of 13 residues. The V gene lost 2 bases and the J gene lost 4 bases, with 10 bases spanning the gap. The CDR3 DNA follows: TGTGCCTGGAGTACGGCCGGGGCAGATACGCAGTATTTT. It specifies CAWSTAGADTQYF.

V and J are TRBV19 and TRBJ1-1; no clear D gene. In germline, CDR1 is LNHDA, CDR2 SQIVND (reference sequence). The V and J ends lost 2 bases and 7 bases respectively, with 17 bases between them. The CDR3 runs 15 residues. CDR3 bases: TGTGCCAGTAGTATATCCCCGGGTGGGGAGATTGAAGCTTTCTTT. It encodes CASSISPGGEIEAFF.

Only a few counts were recorded for this clone. The chain carries TRBV6-8 and TRBJ2-7; the D gene could be TRBD1 or TRBD2 (5 bases each). Germline V gives CDR1 MNHGY, CDR2 SAAAGT. V dropped 0 bases and J dropped 3 bases, with 12 bases sitting between them. The CDR3 has 15 residues. CDR3 bases: TGTGCCAGCAGTTACTCACGAGGGGAGAGCTACGAGCAGTACTTC. This encodes CASSYSRGESYEQYF.